This is a list of T cell receptor beta chains from one sample in a study of Ad26.COV2.S vaccination and SARS-CoV-2 variants. TCRdb's table, derived via immunoSEQ multiplex PCR, lists solely in-frame clones and lacks some. The sample lists 300,000 to 500,000 clones; 80% to 90% were seen once. The starting material was peripheral blood, obtained in a trial of Ad26.COV2.S vaccine versus placebo. These receptors originate from a person between 18 and 59 years old who received the Ad26.COV2.S COVID-19 vaccine or a placebo. Both conserved end residues are part of each CDR3. A D gene is named only where the DNA matches it firmly. Clone size appears in some rows only: once, few, many, or a class for an expanded clone.

J | V | size | D | CDR3 | DNA
TRBJ2-7 | TRBV25-1 | - | TRBD1 | CASSDGNSGQGSSEQYF | TGTGCCAGCAGCGACGGTAACTCGGGACAGGGATCGTCCGAGCAGTACTTC
TRBJ2-5 | TRBV7-8 | - | TRBD2 | CASRNRLGGGASETQYF | TGTGCCAGCAGGAACCGGCTGGGCGGGGGGGCCTCAGAGACCCAGTACTTC
TRBJ2-1 | TRBV10-3 | - | TRBD2 | CAIGRGGLEQFF | TGTGCCATCGGGCGGGGGGGCCTTGAGCAGTTCTTC
TRBJ1-2 | TRBV6-2/TRBV6-3 | once | TRBD1 | CASSYTGQGINYGYTF | TGTGCCAGCAGTTACACCGGACAGGGGATTAACTATGGCTACACCTTC
TRBJ2-7 | TRBV4-1 | - | TRBD1 | CASSQGWTGGVHEQYF | TGCGCCAGCAGCCAAGGGTGGACAGGGGGAGTCCACGAGCAGTACTTC
TRBJ1-5 | TRBV6-6 | - | - | CASSTQVGQPQHF | TGTGCCAGCAGTACCCAAGTGGGCCAGCCTCAGCATTTT
TRBJ2-7 | TRBV6-5 | few | - | CASSYGAGTYEQYF | TGTGCCAGCAGTTACGGGGCAGGGACGTACGAGCAGTACTTC
TRBJ2-7 | TRBV6-5 | - | - | CASRGTPGGPGEQYF | TGTGCCAGCAGGGGGACTCCGGGGGGCCCGGGGGAGCAGTACTTC
TRBJ1-5 | TRBV18 | - | - | CASSPDQGQPQHF | TGTGCCAGCTCACCGGACCAGGGTCAGCCCCAGCATTTT
TRBJ1-2 | TRBV30 | - | - | CAWSVGSNYGYTF | TGTGCCTGGAGTGTAGGCAGTAACTATGGCTACACCTTC
TRBJ1-1 | TRBV12-3/TRBV12-4 | - | - | CASSFGGYTEAFF | TGTGCCAGCAGTTTCGGGGGTTACACTGAAGCTTTCTTT
TRBJ1-4 | TRBV19 | - | - | CASSIGDGANEKLFF | TGTGCCAGTAGTATAGGTGACGGGGCTAATGAAAAACTGTTTTTT
TRBJ1-1 | TRBV5-8 | - | - | CASSLRSNTEAFF | TGTGCCAGCAGCTTGCGGTCGAACACTGAAGCTTTCTTT
TRBJ1-6 | TRBV27 | - | - | CASSLHPHNSPLHF | TGTGCCAGCAGTTTACACCCGCATAATTCACCCCTCCACTTT
TRBJ2-7 | TRBV5-1 | - | TRBD2 | CASSFRLAGDPYEQYF | TGCGCCAGCAGCTTTCGACTAGCGGGGGACCCCTACGAGCAGTACTTC
TRBJ1-1 | TRBV19 | few | TRBD1 | CASTITGTGNTEAFF | TGTGCCAGTACTATTACCGGGACAGGGAACACTGAAGCTTTCTTT
TRBJ1-1 | TRBV5-4 | once | - | CASSLELFQTNTEAFF | TGTGCCAGCAGCTTGGAACTCTTTCAAACGAACACTGAAGCTTTCTTT
TRBJ2-7 | TRBV5-1 | - | - | CASSWGDYEQYF | TGCGCCAGCAGCTGGGGCGACTACGAGCAGTACTTC
TRBJ2-1 | TRBV4-3 | - | - | CASSAGRGYNEQFF | TGCGCCAGCAGCGCCGGAAGAGGCTACAATGAGCAGTTCTTC
TRBJ1-1 | TRBV7-2 | - | - | CASSLNWGQRTEAFF | TGTGCCAGCAGCTTAAACTGGGGGCAGCGGACTGAAGCTTTCTTT
TRBJ2-2 | TRBV5-1 | once | - | CASSLLGTPTGELFF | TGCGCCAGCAGCTTGTTGGGGACACCCACCGGGGAGCTGTTTTTT
TRBJ2-1 | TRBV5-1 | - | - | CASSATGHNNEQFF | TGCGCCAGCAGCGCCACAGGCCATAACAATGAGCAGTTCTTC
TRBJ2-2 | TRBV7-2 | - | - | CASSEGLNTGELFF | TGTGCCAGCAGCGAGGGACTGAACACCGGGGAGCTGTTTTTT
TRBJ2-1 | TRBV5-1 | - | - | CASSLARQSYNEQFF | TGCGCCAGCAGCTTGGCCAGACAATCCTACAATGAGCAGTTCTTC
TRBJ1-2 | TRBV19 | - | TRBD1 | CASSTPGTAFANYGYTF | TGTGCCAGTAGTACCCCCGGGACAGCTTTTGCTAACTATGGCTACACCTTC
TRBJ2-2 | TRBV7-9 | - | TRBD1 | CASSKGQYTGELFF | TGTGCCAGCAGCAAGGGACAGTACACCGGGGAGCTGTTTTTT
TRBJ1-6 | TRBV7-2 | - | - | CASSLAGEVDSPLHF | TGTGCCAGCAGCTTAGCTGGGGAGGTGGATTCACCCCTCCACTTT
TRBJ1-5 | TRBV20-1 | - | - | CSARGSNQPQHF | TGCAGTGCTCGTGGTAGCAATCAGCCCCAGCATTTT
TRBJ2-5 | TRBV10-3 | - | - | CAISKDRTQETQYF | TGTGCCATCAGTAAGGACCGGACACAAGAGACCCAGTACTTC
TRBJ2-5 | TRBV7-8 | - | - | CASSLAGTETQYF | TGTGCCAGCAGCTTAGCTGGGACGGAGACCCAGTACTTC
TRBJ2-1 | TRBV5-1 | - | - | CASSLASVGTYNEQFF | TGCGCCAGCAGCTTGGCCTCTGTGGGGACCTACAATGAGCAGTTCTTC
TRBJ1-1 | TRBV27 | - | - | CASSSEQGLRMNTEAFF | TGTGCCAGCAGTTCCGAACAGGGTCTGAGGATGAACACTGAAGCTTTCTTT
TRBJ2-7 | TRBV29-1 | - | - | CSVVTYTYEQYF | TGCAGCGTTGTCACCTACACCTACGAGCAGTACTTC
TRBJ2-3 | TRBV6-5 | - | TRBD2 | CASSPQASGIDTQYF | TGTGCCAGCTCTCCTCAGGCTAGCGGGATAGATACGCAGTATTTT
TRBJ2-7 | TRBV3-1/TRBV3-2 | - | - | CASSQSGFYEQYF | TGTGCCAGCAGCCAATCGGGATTTTACGAGCAGTACTTC
TRBJ2-5 | TRBV9 | - | - | CASNLTKAPAQETQYF | TGTGCCAGCAATCTAACCAAGGCCCCTGCCCAAGAGACCCAGTACTTC
TRBJ2-3 | TRBV6-2/TRBV6-3 | once | - | CASSGRDTDTQYF | TGTGCCAGCAGTGGCAGGGACACAGATACGCAGTATTTT